This entry is about one T cell receptor beta chain. The CDR3 has 16 residues. The germline CDR1 and CDR2 sequences are SNHLY and FYNNEI. V dropped 0 bases and J dropped 9; count of bases not matched to a gene: 6. This specimen belongs to a study of T cell changes during pregnancy in multiple sclerosis. Clones were read by immunoSEQ multiplex PCR, and TCRdb kept only the in-frame ones, dropping some. The table lists tens of thousands of clones, 80% to 95% of them singletons. The clonotype originates from a female donor with multiple sclerosis, enrolled in a pregnancy study. The chain has TRBV2 and TRBJ1-6, with 9 bases aligning to TRBD1. The source was CD4+ T cells from peripheral blood mononuclear cells, collected in the second trimester of pregnancy. The CDR3 loop reads CASSEAGNRGPSPLHF. CDR3 sequence (DNA): TGTGCCAGCAGTGAAGCGGGGAACAGGGGGCCTTCACCCCTCCACTTT.